These 26 T cell receptor beta chains came from one sample sequenced in a study of blood T cell repertoires in COVID-19. The assay was immunoSEQ multiplex PCR, and TCRdb's table has in-frame clones only and misses some. The sample has approximately 320,000 clones; about 82% are singletons. Sequenced material: peripheral blood. These TCRs come from a human donor in a cohort sampled during active COVID-19.

This chain connects TRBV5-6 to TRBJ1-4, with D maybe TRBD1 (6 bases). The CDR3 extends over 14 amino acids. The V gene's germline CDR1 is SGHDT and CDR2 YYEEEE. Trimming took 0 bases from V and 10 from J, leaving 13 bases between them. Here the CDR3 DNA reads TGTGCCAGCAGCTTGGGACAGGTCGGAGGAAAACTGTTTTTT. Residues: CASSLGQVGGKLFF.

V usage is TRBV9 and J usage is TRBJ2-3; 12 nucleotides match TRBD2. Per germline, CDR1 SGDLS and CDR2 YYNGEE. The CDR3 sequence is 14 residues long. The trim removed 7 bases at V and 0 bases at J, leaving 0 bases unmatched. CDR3 DNA sequence: TGTGCCAGCGGACTAGCGGGGAGCACAGATACGCAGTATTTT. Protein: CASGLAGSTDTQYF.

This clone occurred a few times. J is TRBJ2-1 and V is TRBV19; weak D call: TRBD2 (5 bases). The ends were cut back, 7 bases at V and 0 bases at J, with 13 bases in the middle. In germline, CDR1 is LNHDA, CDR2 SQIVND (reference sequence). This CDR3 comprises 15 residues. DNA of the CDR3: TGTGCCAGTAAGGTCCGGGGATCCTCCTACAATGAGCAGTTCTTC. Translating it yields CASKVRGSSYNEQFF. The full variable domain, its missing parts supplied by reference TRBV19 and TRBJ2-1, is DGGITQSPKYLFRKEGQNVTLSCEQNLNHDAMYWYRQDPGQGLRLIYYSQIVNDFQKGDIAEGYSVSREKKESFPLTVTSAQKNPTAFYLCASKVRGSSYNEQFFGPGTRLTVL.

The chain uses TRBV4-1 and TRBJ2-1, with D perhaps TRBD1 (6 bases). Trimming removed 4 bases at V and 0 bases at J, with 19 bases between. The V gene's germline CDR1 is MGHRA and CDR2 YSYEKL. CDR3 length: 18 residues. CDR3 protein: CASSLYHSGVSSYNEQFF. The DNA of the CDR3 is TGCGCCAGCAGCCTGTACCACTCAGGGGTCAGCTCCTACAATGAGCAGTTCTTC.

This clone has only a few counts. The sample carries other DNA sequences with the same CDR3. This chain joins TRBV2 and TRBJ1-2; D is unclear. Trimming shortened V by 3 bases and J by 2 bases, and 7 bases separated the two germline ends. This CDR3 is 13 amino acids long. Per germline, CDR1 SNHLY and CDR2 FYNNEI. The CDR3 here is CASSEARNYGYTF. The CDR3 DNA is TGTGCCAGCAGTGAGGCAAGAAACTATGGCTACACCTTC.

The chain recombines TRBV5-8 with TRBJ2-1, with TRBD2 as a possible D gene (6 bases). CDR1 is SGHTS, CDR2 YDEGEE, per germline. Trimming left V 1 base short and J 6 bases short, with 8 bases between. The CDR3 length is 13 residues. The CDR3 region is CASSLRGTNEQFF. The CDR3 DNA reads as TGTGCCAGCAGCTTGCGGGGGACCAATGAGCAGTTCTTC.

The V and J genes are TRBV4-1 and TRBJ2-7; D may be TRBD1 (5 bases). The CDR3 runs to 13 residues. The V gene lost 5 bases and the J gene lost 7 bases, with 15 bases spanning the gap. Germline CDR1 is MGHRA and CDR2 is YSYEKL. In DNA form, the CDR3 reads TGCGCCAGCAGCAGACGTGGGGCCTCGGAGCAGTACTTC. This codes for CASSRRGASEQYF.

This chain joins TRBV6-5 and TRBJ1-6, with D perhaps matching TRBD1 (6 bases). V shed 8 bases and J shed 5 bases, with 13 bases lying between them. Germline-derived CDR1 and CDR2 are MNHEY and SVGAGI. The CDR3 covers 14 residues. DNA of the CDR3: TGTGCCAGCTGGGACGGACAGCATAATTCACCCCTCCACTTT. It yields the protein CASWDGQHNSPLHF.

The chain recombines TRBV12-3 or TRBV12-4 with TRBJ2-7, with a possible D match to TRBD1 (6 bases). The CDR3 is 13 residues long. Trimming removed 3 bases from V and 5 bases from J, with 11 bases in between. The CDR3 DNA follows: TGTGCCAGCAGTTTTTACAGGGATGACGAGCAGTACTTC. This gives the protein CASSFYRDDEQYF.

The V gene is TRBV5-8, the J gene TRBJ2-4; maybe TRBD1 (7 bases). V lost 0 bases to trimming and J lost 1 base, with 23 bases between them. This CDR3 is built from 20 residues. Germline CDR1 and CDR2: SGHTS and YDEGEE. The CDR3 reads CASSLAVGGGGEFAKNIQYF. CDR3 bases: TGTGCCAGCAGCTTGGCCGTCGGAGGGGGCGGCGAGTTTGCCAAAAACATTCAGTACTTC.

This CDR3 reads CASSLLGQGTEAFF. Here the CDR3 DNA reads TGTGCCAGCAGCTTACTGGGACAGGGCACTGAAGCTTTCTTT. The genes are TRBV7-3 and TRBJ1-1, with 9 positions matching TRBD1. The CDR3 loop spans 14 amino acids. The ends lost 2 bases at V and 4 bases at J; junction bases unmatched: 2. CDR1 SGHTA and CDR2 FQGTGA come from the germline V gene.

The rearrangement joins TRBV5-1 to TRBJ2-3; D is possibly TRBD1 (5 bases). This CDR3 has 14 residues. The V and J ends lost 4 bases and 2 bases respectively, with 11 bases between them. CDR1 is SGHRS and CDR2 is YFSETQ in the germline V gene. The CDR3 is CASSPSTDTDTQYF. In DNA, the CDR3 is TGCGCCAGCAGCCCCTCGACAGACACAGATACGCAGTATTTT.

V and J are TRBV10-3 and TRBJ1-6, with D tentatively TRBD1 (5 bases). Trimming removed 3 bases at V and 10 bases at J, with 16 bases between. The CDR3 is made up of 15 amino acids. CDR1 and CDR2 from the germline V gene are ENHRY and SYGVKD. The CDR3: CAISDRGGTYSPLHF. For the CDR3, the DNA is TGTGCCATCAGTGATCGGGGGGGAACGTACTCACCCCTCCACTTT.

In nucleotides, the CDR3 is TGTGCCACCAGTGCCGGGGACTACGAGCAGTACTTC. Translation: CATSAGDYEQYF. This sequence joins TRBV24-1 and TRBJ2-7, with a possible D match to TRBD2 (5 bases). Between the trimmed V and J ends, which lost 5 bases and 3 bases, there was a span of 7 bases. Germline V CDR1 and CDR2: KGHDR, SFDVKD. The CDR3 consists of 12 residues.

The chain has TRBV14 and TRBJ1-6; 7 bases agree with TRBD1. With 4 bases clipped from V and 7 bases from J, the junction kept 4 bases outside the gene matches. The CDR3 contains 14 residues. CDR1 is SGHDN, CDR2 FVKESK, per germline. The CDR3 region is CASSPTGRNSPLHF. CDR3 coding DNA: TGTGCCAGCAGCCCGACAGGGCGGAATTCACCCCTCCACTTT. Full variable domain (outside the CDR3, taken from reference TRBV14 and TRBJ1-6): EAGVTQFPSHSVIEKGQTVTLRCDPISGHDNLYWYRRVMGKEIKFLLHFVKESKQDESGMPNNRFLAERTGGTYSTLKVQPAELEDSGVYFCASSPTGRNSPLHFGNGTRLTVT.

V and J are TRBV19 and TRBJ2-1, with 9 bases that match TRBD2. In germline, CDR1 is LNHDA, CDR2 SQIVND (reference sequence). There are 15 residues in the CDR3. Trimming at V came to 3 bases and at J to 9 bases, leaving 9 bases not matched to a gene. CDR3 bases: TGTGCCAGTAGTATGAGTAGCGGGGGATCGGGTGAGCAGTTCTTC. Translation gives CASSMSSGGSGEQFF. The full variable domain, completed using reference TRBV19 and TRBJ2-1, is DGGITQSPKYLFRKEGQNVTLSCEQNLNHDAMYWYRQDPGQGLRLIYYSQIVNDFQKGDIAEGYSVSREKKESFPLTVTSAQKNPTAFYLCASSMSSGGSGEQFFGPGTRLTVL.

This chain links TRBV6-5 with TRBJ2-2; D may be TRBD1 (6 bases). Germline values: CDR1 MNHEY, CDR2 SVGAGI. Trimming removed 4 bases from V and 0 bases from J, with 12 bases in between. The CDR3 runs 16 residues. CDR3 region: CASSSLGQANTGELFF. DNA for the CDR3: TGTGCCAGCAGTTCTTTGGGACAAGCGAACACCGGGGAGCTGTTTTTT.

The chain combines TRBV6-5 with TRBJ1-1; TRBD1 matches 8 bases. The CDR3 sequence is 15 residues long. Germline V gene lookup returns CDR1 MNHEY and CDR2 SVGAGI. The ends lost 0 bases at V and 7 bases at J; junction bases unmatched: 7. The CDR3 protein is CASSYSRTGRGEAFF. In DNA form, the CDR3 reads TGTGCCAGCAGTTACTCTCGGACAGGGAGAGGTGAAGCTTTCTTT.

The V gene is TRBV27, the J gene TRBJ1-3, with 8 bases lining up with TRBD1. The J segment lost 2 bases and the V segment lost 5 bases, leaving 5 bases of the junction unmatched. The CDR3 runs 15 residues. CDR1 and CDR2 (germline): MNHEY, SMNVEV (reference sequence). DNA for the CDR3: TGTGCCAGCAGTGGAACGACAGGGGCTGGAAACACCATATATTTT. Translating it yields CASSGTTGAGNTIYF.

In DNA, the CDR3 is TGCGCCAGCAGCCGTGTAGGCAATCAGCCCCAGCATTTT. Translating gives CASSRVGNQPQHF. The chain has TRBV5-1 and TRBJ1-5, with no clear D. Between the trimmed V and J ends, which lost 4 bases and 2 bases, there was a span of 7 bases. The V gene's germline CDR1 is SGHRS and CDR2 YFSETQ. The CDR3 totals 13 residues.

Turning to this clone: This CDR3 is also generated by other DNA sequences in the sample. This chain uses TRBV5-1 with TRBJ1-1; 9 positions agree with TRBD1. From germline, CDR1 is SGHRS and CDR2 YFSETQ. The junction had 2 bases not matched to a gene; V was cut back by 4 bases and J by 1 base. The CDR3 contains 14 residues. In nucleotides, the CDR3 is TGCGCCAGCAGCCCGGGACAGGGGAACACTGAAGCTTTCTTT. Translated: CASSPGQGNTEAFF.

The J gene is TRBJ2-1, the V gene TRBV18; 9 nucleotides agree with TRBD1. The CDR3 totals 15 residues. The junction had 6 bases not matched to a gene; V was cut back by 0 bases and J by 9 bases. Germline V lookup: CDR1 KGHSH, CDR2 LQKENI. CDR3 nucleotides: TGTGCCAGCTCACCACCGGGACAGGGTTATCTTGAGCAGTTCTTC. This gives the protein CASSPPGQGYLEQFF.

This clone has a handful of counts. The chain is built from TRBV5-1 and TRBJ1-6, with 9 bases fitting TRBD1. Germline CDR1 reads SGHRS; CDR2 reads YFSETQ. Unmatched junction bases numbered 11, after V lost 7 bases and J lost 9 bases. This CDR3 is 15 amino acids long. CDR3: CASSEGQGIGSPLHF. The CDR3 coding sequence is TGCGCCAGCTCTGAGGGACAGGGCATCGGTTCACCCCTCCACTTT. The full variable domain, with the rest looked up from reference TRBV5-1 and TRBJ1-6, is KAGVTQTPRYLIKTRGQQVTLSCSPISGHRSVSWYQQTPGQGLQFLFEYFSETQRNKGNFPGRFSGRQFSNSRSEMNVSTLELGDSALYLCASSEGQGIGSPLHFGNGTRLTVT.

The V and J genes are TRBV5-1 and TRBJ2-7, with D maybe TRBD1 (5 bases). Germline CDR1 and CDR2: SGHRS and YFSETQ. The CDR3 has 14 residues. Trimming removed 0 bases at V and 6 bases at J, with 13 bases between. This CDR3 reads CASSLDTGRREQYF. Written as DNA, the CDR3 is TGCGCCAGCAGCTTGGATACAGGCCGACGCGAGCAGTACTTC.

The chain couples TRBV5-1 to TRBJ1-6; TRBD1 might be the D (6 bases). The CDR3 spans 15 residues. Germline CDR1 reads SGHRS; CDR2 reads YFSETQ. V shed 1 base and J shed 14 bases, with 19 bases lying between them. The CDR3 sequence is CASSLWGGDLQTLHF. In nucleotides, the CDR3 is TGCGCCAGCAGCTTGTGGGGGGGCGACCTTCAGACCCTCCACTTT.

V and J are TRBV5-5 and TRBJ1-1; D is perhaps TRBD1 (6 bases). The CDR3 covers 16 residues. The V gene's germline CDR1 is SGHKS and CDR2 YYEKEE (reference sequence). The V gene lost 2 bases and the J gene lost 4 bases, with 18 bases spanning the gap. CDR3 nucleotide sequence: TGTGCCAGCAGCTTACCGGGGACAAATTGGGGCACTGAAGCTTTCTTT. Translation gives CASSLPGTNWGTEAFF.